This record looks at one TCR beta chain sequence and its context. Its antigen is unknown. This sample stems from a study of CD8 T cells in Susac syndrome. Across the study: There were about six sequenced Susac syndrome patients with active disease and roughly 8 in remission.

RNA, at about 0.45 to 1 ug, was reverse transcribed with random hexamers. TCRdb passed the immunoSEQ multiplex PCR reads through MiXCR, listing each CDR3 protein once. Among 84,000 or so distinct CDR3 sequences listed, approximately 96% were seen once. The germline gives CDR1 LNHNV, CDR2 YYDKDF (reference sequence). The CDR3 sequence is 16 residues long. The ends were cut back, 5 bases at V and 2 bases at J, with 18 bases in the middle. Whole-study findings and limits: TCR sequencing and HLA analysis covered a relatively small number of individuals.

TCR beta sequences were obtained from blood CD8+ and CD4+ T cells. Negative magnetic isolation gave CD8+ and CD4+ cells; FACS enriched CD8+ TEMRA. The receptor was isolated from a human donor with Susac syndrome. Sequenced input: CD8+ T cells from PBMCs. The chain has TRBV15 and TRBJ2-5; either TRBD1 or TRBD2 may fit D (6 bases each). The CDR3 region is CATSSRWGAQQETQYF. In DNA, the CDR3 is TGTGCCACCAGCTCCCGGTGGGGGGCCCAACAAGAGACCCAGTACTTC.